The rows below give T cell receptor beta chains drawn from one sample of a study of response to subunit inactivated influenza vaccine. TCRdb reprocessed the RT-PCR reads via MiXCR and lists one record per CDR3 protein. Here the sample spans approximately 310,000 distinct CDR3 sequences, 21% being singletons. This material consisted of PBMCs from blood, taken less than 22 months after vaccination. Receptors originate from a man between 50 and 69 years old who received an inactivated influenza vaccine. The CDR3 runs from the conserved cysteine through the conserved F or W. Each record gives: V gene, J gene, clone size, D gene, CDR3 DNA, CDR3 protein. A D gene is named only where the DNA matches it firmly. Clone size appears in some rows only: once, few, many, or a class for an expanded clone.

TRBV10-3	TRBJ1-6	.	.	TGTGCCATCAGCGGTAATAATTCACCCCTCCACTTT	CAISGNNSPLHF
TRBV5-5	TRBJ1-1	few	TRBD1	TGTGCCAGCAGCCGGGACAGGGACACTGAAGCTTTCTTT	CASSRDRDTEAFF
TRBV4-1	TRBJ1-1	few	TRBD1	TGCGCCAGCGGCCCGACAGGGGTAGCTGCTTTCTTT	CASGPTGVAAFF
TRBV23-1	TRBJ2-1	few	.	TGCGCCAGCAGTCAATCCGGGCAGAGCTCCTACAATGAGCAGTTCTTC	CASSQSGQSSYNEQFF
TRBV19	TRBJ2-4	few	TRBD1	TGTGCCAGTAGAGAGACAGGGGATGTCAAAAACATTCAGTACTTC	CASRETGDVKNIQYF
TRBV13	TRBJ2-5	.	.	TGTGCCAGCAGCGCCGGAGGGTATGGGGTGGAGACCCAGTACTTC	CASSAGGYGVETQYF
TRBV4-3	TRBJ2-3	few	TRBD2	TGCGCCAGCAGCCAAGATCTAGCGGGGGTGGGCACAGATACGCAGTATTTT	CASSQDLAGVGTDTQYF
TRBV4-3	TRBJ1-4	few	.	TGCGCCAGCAGCTACTTTGTGGGCGAGGGTGAAAAACTGTTTTTT	CASSYFVGEGEKLFF
TRBV3-1	TRBJ2-3	.	TRBD2	TGTGCCAGCAGCCATCTCGGGGCGGGGGGCACAGATACGCAGTATTTT	CASSHLGAGGTDTQYF
TRBV20-1	TRBJ2-4	.	.	TGCAGTGCTAGAGATTCGTCAGAAGCCAAAAACATTCAGTACTTC	CSARDSSEAKNIQYF
TRBV28	TRBJ1-2	.	.	TGTGCCAGCAGCCCCGGGGCAGCGGGGGAATATGGCTACACCTTC	CASSPGAAGEYGYTF
TRBV7-2	TRBJ1-2	.	.	TGTGCCAGCAGCGGTAACAGGATTGGTTTAAATGGCTACACCTTC	CASSGNRIGLNGYTF
TRBV25-1	TRBJ2-1	.	.	TGTGCCAGCAGTGGGAAGGCCGGGACACCAGGGAGGAATGAGCAGTTCTTC	CASSGKAGTPGRNEQFF
TRBV6-1	TRBJ2-1	.	TRBD2	TGTGCCAGCAGCGGCCCTAGCGGGAGGGTCAATGAGCAGTTCTTC	CASSGPSGRVNEQFF
TRBV28	TRBJ1-1	few	.	TGTGCCAGCAGTTTGGACATGGCAAACGCTTTCTTT	CASSLDMANAFF
TRBV27	TRBJ1-6	few	.	TGTGCCAGCAGTTTAACGTTACTGAATAACCCTGGCTCCTATAATTCACCCCTCCACTTT	CASSLTLLNNPGSYNSPLHF
TRBV12-3/TRBV12-4	TRBJ2-7	many	TRBD2	TGTGCCAGCAGTTTAGGGACTAGCACCTACGAGCAGTACTTC	CASSLGTSTYEQYF
TRBV5-5	TRBJ2-7	few	.	TGTGCCAGCAGCTTGACAGGGAGCTCCTACGAGCAGTACTTC	CASSLTGSSYEQYF
TRBV24-1	TRBJ2-2	.	TRBD1	TGTGCCACCAGGCGGACAGGGAACACCGGGGAGCTGTTTTTT	CATRRTGNTGELFF
TRBV6-2/TRBV6-3	TRBJ1-5	.	TRBD1	TGTGCCAGCAGTTCCGAGACAGGGTATCGCCCTCAGCCCCAGCATTTT	CASSSETGYRPQPQHF
TRBV19	TRBJ1-5	.	TRBD1	TGTGCCAGTAGTATTCCCCACACAGGGGATCAGCCCCAGCATTTT	CASSIPHTGDQPQHF
TRBV7-2	TRBJ1-1	.	.	TGTGCCAGCAGCTTAGAAAGGGAGACTGAAGCTTTCTTT	CASSLERETEAFF
TRBV20-1	TRBJ2-2	few	.	TGCAGTGCTAGAGACGGGTACACCGGGGAGCTGTTTTTT	CSARDGYTGELFF
TRBV3-1	TRBJ2-1	few	TRBD2	TGTGCCAGCAGCCCCCGCGGGGGGAATGAGCAGTTCTTC	CASSPRGGNEQFF
TRBV19	TRBJ1-6	few	.	TGTGCCAGTCGTATGGAGGGTAATTCACCCCTCCACTTT	CASRMEGNSPLHF
TRBV7-9	TRBJ2-2	.	.	TGTGCCAGCAGCTTTGGCAGCTACACCGGGGAGCTGTTTTTT	CASSFGSYTGELFF